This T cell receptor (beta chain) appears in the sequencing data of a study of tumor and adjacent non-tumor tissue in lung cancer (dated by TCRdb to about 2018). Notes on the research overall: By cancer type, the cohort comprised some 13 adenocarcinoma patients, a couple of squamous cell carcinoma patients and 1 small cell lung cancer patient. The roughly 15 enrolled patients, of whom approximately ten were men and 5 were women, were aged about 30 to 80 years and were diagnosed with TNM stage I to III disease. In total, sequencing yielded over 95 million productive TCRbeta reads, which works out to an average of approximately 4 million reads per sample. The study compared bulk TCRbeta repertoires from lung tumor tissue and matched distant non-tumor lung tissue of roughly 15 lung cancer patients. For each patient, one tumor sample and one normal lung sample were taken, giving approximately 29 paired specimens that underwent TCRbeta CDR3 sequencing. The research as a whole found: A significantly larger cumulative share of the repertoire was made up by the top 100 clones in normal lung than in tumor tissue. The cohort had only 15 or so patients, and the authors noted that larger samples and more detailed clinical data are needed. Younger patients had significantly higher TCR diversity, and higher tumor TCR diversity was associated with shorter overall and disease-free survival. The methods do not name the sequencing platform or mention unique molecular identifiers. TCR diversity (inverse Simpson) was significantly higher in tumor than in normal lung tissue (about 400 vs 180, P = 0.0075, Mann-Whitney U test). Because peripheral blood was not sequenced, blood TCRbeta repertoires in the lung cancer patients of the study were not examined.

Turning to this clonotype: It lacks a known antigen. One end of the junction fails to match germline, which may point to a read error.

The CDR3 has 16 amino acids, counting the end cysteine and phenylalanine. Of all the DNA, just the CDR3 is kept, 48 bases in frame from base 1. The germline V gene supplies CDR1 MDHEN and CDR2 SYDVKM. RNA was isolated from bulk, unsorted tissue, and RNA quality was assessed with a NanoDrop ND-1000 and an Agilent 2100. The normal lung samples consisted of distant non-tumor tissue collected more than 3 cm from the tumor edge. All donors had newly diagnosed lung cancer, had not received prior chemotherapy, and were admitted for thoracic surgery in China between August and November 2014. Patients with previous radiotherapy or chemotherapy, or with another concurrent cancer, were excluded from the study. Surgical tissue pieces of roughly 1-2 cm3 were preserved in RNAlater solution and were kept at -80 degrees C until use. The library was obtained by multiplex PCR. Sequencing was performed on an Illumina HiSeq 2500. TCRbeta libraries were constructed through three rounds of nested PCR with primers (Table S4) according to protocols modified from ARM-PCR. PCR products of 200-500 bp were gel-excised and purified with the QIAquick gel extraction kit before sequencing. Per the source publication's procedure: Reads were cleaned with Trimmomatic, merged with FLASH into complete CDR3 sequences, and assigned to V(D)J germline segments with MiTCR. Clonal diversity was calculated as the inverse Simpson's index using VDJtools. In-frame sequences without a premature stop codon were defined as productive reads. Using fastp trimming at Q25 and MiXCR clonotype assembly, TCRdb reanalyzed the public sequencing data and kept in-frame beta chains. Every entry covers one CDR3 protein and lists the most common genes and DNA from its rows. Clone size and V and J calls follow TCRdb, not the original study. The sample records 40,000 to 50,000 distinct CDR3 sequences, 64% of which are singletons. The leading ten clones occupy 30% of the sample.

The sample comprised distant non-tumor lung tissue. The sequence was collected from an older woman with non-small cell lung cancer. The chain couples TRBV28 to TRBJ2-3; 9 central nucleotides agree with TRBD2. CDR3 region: CASSRRLAAITDTLYF. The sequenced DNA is TGTGCCAGCAGTAGGAGACTAGCGGCGATCACAGATACGCTGTATTTT.